This TCR beta chain stems from a study of cytomegalovirus exposure and HLA in healthy donors. Study information: Samples from HLA-typed donors yielded about 85 million unique TCRs in an early data release. Across about 400 genotyped donors, 81% landed in the Caucasian-associated ancestry cluster. Points from the study as a whole: In most subjects, TCR beta sequences reportedly gave accurate predictions of HLA-A and HLA-B alleles.

PCR was performed using 60 Vbeta and 13 Jbeta primers. Using immunoSEQ multiplex PCR, the repertoire was profiled, and TCRdb retains in-frame clones only, with some absent. This table holds about 130,000 clones, around 77% found once. Trimming removed 1 base from V and 0 bases from J, with 13 bases in between. CDR3 size: 17 residues. Germline CDR1 SGHTA, CDR2 FQGNSA. About this clone: What it recognizes is unknown.

The clonotype originates from a man younger than 45 in good health and CMV-seronegative. Sequencing input: PBMCs. The V call is TRBV7-2, the J call TRBJ1-3, with D tentatively TRBD1 (6 bases). CDR3 protein: CASSLVGRGPSGNTIYF. DNA of the CDR3: TGTGCCAGCAGCTTAGTTGGCAGGGGTCCCTCTGGAAACACCATATATTTT.